This TCR beta chain came from a study of blood T cell repertoires in COVID-19. Assay used: immunoSEQ multiplex PCR; TCRdb lists only in-frame clones, some missing. The data contain some 83,000 clones, about three quarters of them singletons. The CDR3 is 13 residues long. Germline V lookup: CDR1 LGHNT, CDR2 FRNRAP. Trimming removed 6 bases from V and 2 bases from J, with 8 bases in between. The receptor was isolated from an elderly woman with acute or convalescent COVID-19. The chain combines TRBV12-5 with TRBJ2-1; D is undetermined. Sample: peripheral blood. The DNA for the CDR3 is TGTGCTAGTGGGGGCCTCACCTACAATGAGCAGTTCTTC. The encoded protein is CASGGLTYNEQFF.